A single T cell receptor beta chain is shown here with its context. Its antigen is not known. Other DNA sequences in the same sample also yield this CDR3. The data stem from a study of cytomegalovirus exposure and HLA in healthy donors. PCR employed 60 Vbeta and 13 Jbeta primers. Assay: immunoSEQ multiplex PCR; the TCRdb copy retains only in-frame clones and omits some. In all, the sample yields 150,000 to 200,000 clones. Whole-study findings and limits: Later work found most CMV-associated TCR beta chains apparently HLA-restricted. Roughly even sequencing depth across donors was the assumption behind the presence/absence analyses.

Trimming shortened V by 4 bases and J by 5 bases, and 13 bases separated the two germline ends. Germline CDR1 and CDR2: SGHRS and YFSETQ. This CDR3 has 14 residues. The TCR sequence derives from a woman between 18 and 29 years old in good health and CMV-seropositive. The sequencing sample was made of PBMCs. This chain joins TRBV5-1 and TRBJ1-5, with D possibly matching TRBD1 (5 bases). The CDR3 DNA reads TGCGCCAGCAGCCCCGGACAAGAAGATCAGCCCCAGCATTTT. It encodes CASSPGQEDQPQHF.